These 10 T cell receptor beta chains were all obtained from the same sample, sequenced in a study of Ad26.COV2.S vaccination and SARS-CoV-2 variants. The treatment was: roughly 19 received Ad26.COV2.S at low or high dose, single or two shots; several received placebo; per-sample allocation not given. Following the first vaccine or placebo injection, samples were taken on day 63. Profiling relied on immunoSEQ multiplex PCR, and the TCRdb table lists in-frame clones only, not all of them. The sample records more than 300,000 clones, 70% to 90% being singletons. Sequences were derived from peripheral blood, sampled in a trial of Ad26.COV2.S vaccine versus placebo. The source is a person aged 18-60 years who received the Ad26.COV2.S COVID-19 vaccine or a placebo.

The V and J genes are TRBV10-1 and TRBJ2-3; D unresolved. Germline CDR1 is WNHNN and CDR2 is SYGVQD (reference sequence). The CDR3 has 14 residues. Trimming removed 0 bases at V and 8 bases at J, with 12 bases between. CDR3 DNA: TGCGCCAGCAGTGAGTCTAGGTCCCTGGCTACGCAGTATTTT. It translates to CASSESRSLATQYF.

This clone was counted between two and nine times. V and J are TRBV9 and TRBJ1-1; 8 positions agree with TRBD1. V was clipped by 4 bases and J by 8 bases; unmatched bases: 16. There are 16 residues in the CDR3. CDR1 SGDLS and CDR2 YYNGEE come from the germline V gene. The CDR3 DNA reads as TGTGCCAGCAGCTTCCTCCCCATTCCGGGACAGGACGAAGCTTTCTTT. Translation gives CASSFLPIPGQDEAFF. Full variable domain (outside the CDR3, taken from reference TRBV9 and TRBJ1-1): DSGVTQTPKHLITATGQRVTLRCSPRSGDLSVYWYQQSLDQGLQFLIQYYNGEERAKGNILERFSAQQFPDLHSELNLSSLELGDSALYFCASSFLPIPGQDEAFFGQGTRLTVV.

This chain links TRBV24-1 with TRBJ2-2; 9 bases are shared with TRBD2. The CDR3 has 16 amino acids. Germline V lookup: CDR1 KGHDR, CDR2 SFDVKD. Trimming cost V 7 bases and J 4 bases; bases outside gene matches: 9. CDR3 region: CATSTSRGGITGELFF. CDR3 nucleotide sequence: TGTGCCACCAGCACTTCGCGGGGGGGCATCACCGGGGAGCTGTTTTTT.

This chain joins TRBV4-1 and TRBJ2-5; perhaps TRBD1 as D (6 bases). V gave up 4 bases and J gave up 4 bases, with 25 bases separating them. The germline CDR1 and CDR2 sequences are MGHRA and YSYEKL. The CDR3 is made up of 18 amino acids. CDR3 in DNA: TGCGCCAGCAGCCCCCTTGGCAGTAGGGGGTTGCTCGGAGAGACCCAGTACTTC. It translates to CASSPLGSRGLLGETQYF.

This sequence joins TRBV7-9 and TRBJ2-1, with no clear D. Germline loops: CDR1 SEHNR, CDR2 FQNEAQ (reference sequence). V shed 1 base and J shed 10 bases, with 8 bases lying between them. There are 12 residues in the CDR3. CDR3 residues: CASSLGAREQFF. CDR3 DNA sequence: TGTGCCAGCAGCTTAGGGGCGAGGGAGCAGTTCTTC.

The gene calls are TRBV19 and TRBJ2-1; D gene uncertain. Trimming cost V 0 bases and J 3 bases, with 3 bases left between them. This CDR3 spans 13 amino acids. Germline V gene sequence: CDR1 LNHDA, CDR2 SQIVND (reference sequence). The CDR3 spells CASSIESYNEQFF. The CDR3 region has the DNA TGTGCCAGTAGTATAGAAAGCTACAATGAGCAGTTCTTC.

The chain couples TRBV28 to TRBJ2-4, with 10 bases that match TRBD2. CDR3 length equals 16 residues. Germline V gene data show CDR1 as MDHEN and CDR2 as SYDVKM. With 5 bases clipped from V and 1 base from J, the junction kept 5 bases outside the gene matches. DNA of the CDR3: TGTGCCAGCAGTCCCCTAGCGGGGGAGGCCAAAAACATTCAGTACTTC. It specifies CASSPLAGEAKNIQYF. Full variable domain (remainder filled in from reference TRBV28 and TRBJ2-4): DVKVTQSSRYLVKRTGEKVFLECVQDMDHENMFWYRQDPGLGLRLIYFSYDVKMKEKGDIPEGYSVSREKKERFSLILESASTNQTSMYLCASSPLAGEAKNIQYFGAGTRLSVL.

The rearrangement links TRBV9 to TRBJ2-5; the D gene could be TRBD1 or TRBD2 (5 bases each). This CDR3 is 16 amino acids long. The V end was cut by 0 bases, the J end by 4 bases, with 16 bases between. Germline V gene data show CDR1 as SGDLS and CDR2 as YYNGEE. The CDR3 protein is CASSVAGATRGETQYF. CDR3 bases: TGTGCCAGCAGCGTAGCCGGGGCTACCCGGGGAGAGACCCAGTACTTC.

The V gene is TRBV28, the J gene TRBJ2-3; weak D call: TRBD1 (6 bases). V was cut by 10 bases and J by 0 bases, with 11 bases left in between. The CDR3 contains 13 residues. The germline V gene has CDR1 MDHEN and CDR2 SYDVKM. Written as DNA, the CDR3 is TGTGCCATCAAGGACAGTAGCACAGATACGCAGTATTTT. The encoded protein is CAIKDSSTDTQYF.

J is TRBJ2-1 and V is TRBV2; no definite D call. Germline assignment: CDR1 SNHLY and CDR2 FYNNEI. V was pared by 3 bases and J by 4 bases, with 13 bases between. The CDR3 is 15 residues long. Here the CDR3 DNA reads TGTGCCAGCAGTGAGGAGACCCTTCGGTACAATGAGCAGTTCTTC. It is translated as CASSEETLRYNEQFF.